The 6 T cell receptor beta chains below all came from one sample that was sequenced in a study of a mutant IDH1 vaccine in newly diagnosed glioma (dated by TCRdb to 2020 to 2022). The time point label here, explained by the study, means: week 47, end of study. Each vaccine dose was 300 ug of a 20-mer mutant IDH1 peptide in Montanide, given subcutaneously with topical imiquimod. Library generation was performed with the immunoSEQ multiplex PCR assay. TCRdb re-hosts the immuneACCESS table, in-frame sequences only. Its copies lack some clones; in the studies checked, an unresolved V gene accounts for under half of them, and the cause for the rest is not known. The sample yields some 42,000 clones; 82% were counted once. In total, the top ten clones hold approximately 18% of the sample. Antigens for these TCRs are unknown. The specimen was PBMCs, collected from a glioma patient whose treatment included an IDH1 peptide vaccine. These receptors originate from a young man with glioma. Some clones in this sample may be carry-over from other donors' samples.

CDR3 DNA sequence: TGCGCCAGCAGCCAAGACGATCCTGGCTACGAGCAGTACTTC. It translates to CASSQDDPGYEQYF. The rearrangement links TRBV4-3 to TRBJ2-7; D is uncertain. Germline V gives CDR1 LGHNA, CDR2 YSLEER. The CDR3 spans 14 residues. With 0 bases removed from V and 3 bases from J, the gap between germline ends came to 9 bases.

The chain uses TRBV27 and TRBJ1-2; no clear D gene. CDR1 is MNHEY, CDR2 SMNVEV, per germline (reference sequence). The CDR3 length is 15 residues. The germline V and J ends were trimmed by 3 bases and 5 bases, with 16 bases remaining between them. The CDR3 sequence: CASSFRPTMGYGYTF. The DNA of the CDR3 is TGTGCCAGCAGTTTCCGCCCCACCATGGGGTATGGCTACACCTTC.

The chain joins TRBV18 to TRBJ2-3, with D uncertain. The V end lost 3 bases, the J end lost 4 bases, and 8 bases lay between the germline ends. Germline CDR1 KGHSH, CDR2 LQKENI. CDR3 size: 13 residues. In DNA, the CDR3 is TGTGCCAGCTCACCCCAGCAAGCAGATACGCAGTATTTT. This gives the protein CASSPQQADTQYF.

The CDR3 sequence: CSVGDRSGGNTIYF. In nucleotides, the CDR3 is TGCAGCGTTGGGGACAGATCGGGAGGAAACACCATATATTTT. The chain is built from TRBV29-1 and TRBJ1-3; 7 bases line up with TRBD1. This CDR3 comprises 14 residues. J gave up 4 bases and V 4 bases, and 7 bases lay outside the gene matches. Germline V gene lookup returns CDR1 SQVTM and CDR2 ANQGSEA.

This clone was seen only a few times. This rearrangement joins TRBV10-3 to TRBJ1-5; no reliable D call. CDR1 and CDR2 (germline): ENHRY, SYGVKD. Trimming left V 10 bases short and J 3 bases short, with 16 bases between. There are 14 residues in the CDR3. The CDR3 DNA follows: TGTGCCACCAAACGGACGGATAACAATCAGCCCCAGCATTTT. Encoded protein: CATKRTDNNQPQHF.

The chain joins TRBV7-2 to TRBJ1-1; tentatively, D is TRBD1 (6 bases). CDR1 and CDR2 (germline): SGHTA, FQGNSA. The CDR3 is 16 residues long. V lost 5 bases and J lost 1, with 17 bases in between. Here the CDR3 DNA reads TGTGCCAGCAGCCCATACAGGGTCCTAACGAACACTGAAGCTTTCTTT. Protein product: CASSPYRVLTNTEAFF.